This is a list of T cell receptor beta chains from one sample in a study of OX40 agonist ivuxolimab in advanced cancers. Assay: immunoSEQ multiplex PCR; the TCRdb copy retains only in-frame clones and omits some. The sample contains 120,000 or so clones, approximately 90% of which appear only once. The material was CD4+ or CD8+ T cells sorted from blood, obtained in a trial of the OX40 agonist ivuxolimab. These receptors were obtained from an adult with an advanced solid tumor such as melanoma, head and neck, liver or kidney cancer. The CDR3 runs from the conserved cysteine through the conserved F or W. D genes are given only for firm matches. Only some rows state a clone size, as once, few, many or a class for expanded clones.

J gene | D gene | clone size | V gene | CDR3 protein | CDR3 DNA
TRBJ2-1 | TRBD2 | - | TRBV7-3 | CASSLAGGLYNEQFF | TGTGCCAGCAGCTTAGCGGGGGGGCTCTACAATGAGCAGTTCTTC
TRBJ2-3 | TRBD1 | - | TRBV5-1 | CASSSTGGAETDTQYF | TGCGCCAGCAGCTCTACAGGGGGCGCGGAGACAGATACGCAGTATTTT
TRBJ2-2 | - | - | TRBV7-8 | CASSFVQGINTGELFF | TGTGCCAGCAGCTTCGTGCAGGGGATTAACACCGGGGAGCTGTTTTTT
TRBJ2-7 | - | - | TRBV6-5 | CASSTDTAYEQYF | TGTGCCAGCAGCACCGACACGGCCTACGAGCAGTACTTC
TRBJ2-5 | TRBD2 | - | TRBV28 | CASSQPGLGNQETQYF | TGTGCCAGCAGTCAACCGGGACTAGGGAACCAAGAGACCCAGTACTTC
TRBJ1-1 | - | once | TRBV5-1 | CASSLEPGQDTEAFF | TGCGCCAGCAGCTTGGAGCCAGGCCAAGACACTGAAGCTTTCTTT
TRBJ1-1 | - | - | TRBV19 | CASSTGTWNTEAFF | TGTGCCAGTAGTACGGGGACATGGAACACTGAAGCTTTCTTT
TRBJ2-1 | - | - | TRBV7-2 | CASSLEGGGYNEQFF | TGTGCCAGCAGCTTAGAGGGGGGAGGCTACAATGAGCAGTTCTTC
TRBJ2-1 | - | - | TRBV13 | CASTTGRDEQFF | TGTGCCAGCACCACGGGTCGCGATGAGCAGTTCTTC
TRBJ2-7 | - | - | TRBV4-2 | CASSQVSGSYEQYF | TGTGCCAGCAGCCAAGTCAGCGGTTCCTACGAGCAGTACTTC
TRBJ2-3 | - | - | TRBV15 | CATSRDRTTLHRYAQYF | TGTGCCACCAGCAGAGATAGGACTACATTACACAGATACGCGCAGTATTTT
TRBJ1-2 | - | - | TRBV18 | CASSPPQPEDYGYTF | TGTGCCAGCTCCCCTCCCCAGCCTGAGGACTATGGCTACACCTTC
TRBJ1-1 | - | - | TRBV14 | CASSHRRGWNTEAFF | TGTGCCAGCAGCCACAGAAGGGGGTGGAACACTGAAGCTTTCTTT